This T cell receptor beta chain derives from a study of response to subunit inactivated influenza vaccine. Regarding the study as a whole: Authors suggested each seasonal influenza vaccination recruits few new T cells.

About this clonotype: Its antigen is not known.

Germline assignment: CDR1 SGHVS and CDR2 FQNEAQ. The trim removed 2 bases at V and 1 base at J, leaving 7 bases unmatched. The CDR3 sequence is 16 residues long. From the RT-PCR reads, TCRdb called clonotypes with MiXCR, one entry per CDR3 protein. This table holds hundreds of thousands of distinct CDR3 sequences, about 15% found once. The receptor was isolated from a man in his fifties or sixties who received an inactivated influenza vaccine. The rearrangement links TRBV7-8 to TRBJ2-7; TRBD2 matches 8 bases. The sample here was PBMCs from blood, taken 14 days before vaccination. The CDR3, as DNA: TGTGCCAGCAGCTTACGAGCGGGAGTGACTTCCTACGAGCAGTACTTC. Amino acids: CASSLRAGVTSYEQYF.